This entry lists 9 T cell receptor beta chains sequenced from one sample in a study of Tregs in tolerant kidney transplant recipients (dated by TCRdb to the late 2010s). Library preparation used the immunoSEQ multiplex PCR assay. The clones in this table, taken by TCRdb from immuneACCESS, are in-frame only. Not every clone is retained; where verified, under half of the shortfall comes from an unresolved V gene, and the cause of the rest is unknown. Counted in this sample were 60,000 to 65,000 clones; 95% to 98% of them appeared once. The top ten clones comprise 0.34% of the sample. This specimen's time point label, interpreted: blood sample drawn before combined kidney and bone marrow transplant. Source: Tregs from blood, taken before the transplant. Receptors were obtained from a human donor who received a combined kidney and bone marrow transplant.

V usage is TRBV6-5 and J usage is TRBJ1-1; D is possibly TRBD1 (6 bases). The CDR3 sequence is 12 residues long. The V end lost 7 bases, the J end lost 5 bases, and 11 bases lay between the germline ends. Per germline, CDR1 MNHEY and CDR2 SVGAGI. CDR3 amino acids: CASKKTGTEAFF. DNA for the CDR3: TGTGCCAGCAAAAAGACAGGAACTGAAGCTTTCTTT.

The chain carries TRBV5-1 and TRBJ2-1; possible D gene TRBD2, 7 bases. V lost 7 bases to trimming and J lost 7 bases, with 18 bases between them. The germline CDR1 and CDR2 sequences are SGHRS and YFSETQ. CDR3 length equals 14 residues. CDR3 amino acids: CASEKGERGNEQFF. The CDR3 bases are TGCGCCAGCGAGAAGGGGGAGCGGGGAAATGAGCAGTTCTTC. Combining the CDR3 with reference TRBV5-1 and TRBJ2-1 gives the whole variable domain KAGVTQTPRYLIKTRGQQVTLSCSPISGHRSVSWYQQTPGQGLQFLFEYFSETQRNKGNFPGRFSGRQFSNSRSEMNVSTLELGDSALYLCASEKGERGNEQFFGPGTRLTVL.

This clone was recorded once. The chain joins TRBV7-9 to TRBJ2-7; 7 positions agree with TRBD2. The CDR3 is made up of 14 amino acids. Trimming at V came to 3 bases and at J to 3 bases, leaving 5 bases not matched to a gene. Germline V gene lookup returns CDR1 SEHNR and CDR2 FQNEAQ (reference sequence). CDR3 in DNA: TGTGCCAGCAGCTTGACGGCGGGAGTCTACGAGCAGTACTTC. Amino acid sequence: CASSLTAGVYEQYF.

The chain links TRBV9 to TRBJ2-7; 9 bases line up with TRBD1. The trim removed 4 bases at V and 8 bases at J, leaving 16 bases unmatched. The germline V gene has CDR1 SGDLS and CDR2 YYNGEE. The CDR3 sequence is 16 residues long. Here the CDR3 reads CASSTPIDRGGTKQYF. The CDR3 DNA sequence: TGTGCCAGCAGCACTCCTATTGACAGGGGGGGCACGAAGCAGTACTTC.

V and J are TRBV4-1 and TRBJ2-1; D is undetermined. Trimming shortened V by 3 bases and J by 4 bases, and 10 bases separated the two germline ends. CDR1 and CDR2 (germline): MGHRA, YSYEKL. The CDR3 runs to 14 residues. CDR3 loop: CASSQVVSYNEQFF. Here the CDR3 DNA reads TGCGCCAGCAGCCAGGTAGTTTCGTACAATGAGCAGTTCTTC.

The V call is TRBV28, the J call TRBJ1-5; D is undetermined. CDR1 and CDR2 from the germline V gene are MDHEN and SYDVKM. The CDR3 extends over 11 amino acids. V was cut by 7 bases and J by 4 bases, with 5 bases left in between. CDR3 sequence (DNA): TGTGCCAGCAATTCAAATCAGCCCCAGCATTTT. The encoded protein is CASNSNQPQHF.

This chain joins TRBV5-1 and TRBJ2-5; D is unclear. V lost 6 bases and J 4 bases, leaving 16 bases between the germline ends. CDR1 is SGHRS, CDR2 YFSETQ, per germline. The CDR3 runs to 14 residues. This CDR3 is CASKPARVGETQYF. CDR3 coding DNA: TGCGCCAGCAAACCAGCTAGAGTCGGAGAGACCCAGTACTTC.

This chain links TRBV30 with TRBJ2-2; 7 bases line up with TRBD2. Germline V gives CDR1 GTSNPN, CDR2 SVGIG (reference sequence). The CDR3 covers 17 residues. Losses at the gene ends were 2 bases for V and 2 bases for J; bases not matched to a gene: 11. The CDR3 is CAWSRLSAGDNTGELFF. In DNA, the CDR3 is TGTGCCTGGAGTCGGTTGTCGGCGGGAGATAACACCGGGGAGCTGTTTTTT.

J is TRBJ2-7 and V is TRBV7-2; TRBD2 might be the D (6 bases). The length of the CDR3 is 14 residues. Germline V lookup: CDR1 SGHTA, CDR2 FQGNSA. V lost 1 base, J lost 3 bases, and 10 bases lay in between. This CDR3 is CASSLVGGGYEQYF. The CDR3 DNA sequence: TGTGCCAGCAGCTTAGTGGGGGGTGGCTACGAGCAGTACTTC.